This T cell receptor (beta chain) was identified in a study of blood T cell repertoires in COVID-19. Turning to the study itself: The United States, Italy and Spain provided the acute and convalescent COVID-19 samples.

This clone was detected only once. The CDR3 consists of 15 residues. Trimming pared 4 bases from V and 0 bases from J, leaving 12 bases between. Per the germline V gene, CDR1 is LGHDT and CDR2 is YNNKEL (reference sequence). Original processing notes: Estimated nucleated cell counts came from reference gene primer amplification. Clones were sequenced by immunoSEQ multiplex PCR, and TCRdb holds only the in-frame ones, with some missing. That table gives V, J and clone size, and the DNA gave D and trimming. This sample has 100,000 to 150,000 clones, with roughly 87% found just once. Sequenced input: peripheral blood. This receptor was identified in a woman of 80 years or more with acute or convalescent COVID-19. The gene calls are TRBV3-1 (or the pseudogene TRBV3-2) and TRBJ1-2; D perhaps matches TRBD1 (5 bases). The CDR3 sequence: CASSRGAGTNYGYTF. In nucleotides, the CDR3 is TGTGCCAGCAGCCGTGGGGCCGGAACTAACTATGGCTACACCTTC.